Here is one TCR beta chain with its context. Antigen: not known. One junction end does not reproduce the germline sequence, and a read error may be involved. The source of the sample is a study of regulatory T cells in long-lasting Graves disease. Through Arm-PCR of CDR3 regions and iRepertoire HTBI primers, TCR beta libraries were built. Original processing notes: In the combined samples, roughly 62 TRBV and 14 TRBJ segments were identified. TCRdb ran MiXCR on the multiplex PCR reads and lists one entry per CDR3 protein. The authors' filters were not applied to this entry. The sample includes 200,000 to 250,000 distinct CDR3 sequences, roughly 20% of them seen just once. The CDR3 is 16 residues long. The V gene's germline CDR1 is MDHEN and CDR2 SYDVKM. Notes on the study in general: It was in persistent disease that TRBV28, TRBJ1-2 and TRBJ2-5 were favored.

Noted time point: newly diagnosed GD, antithyroid drugs for less than 3 months. Generation of the TCR library employed RNA extracted from PBMCs. These data also formed part of another study, on T cells in Graves' hyperthyroidism and ophthalmopathy. In that study: The HTBI primer set drove a first-round RT-PCR of the TCR CDR3.

This receptor was identified in a woman in her twenties or thirties with Graves disease. The sample consisted of peripheral blood mononuclear cells (PBMCs), taken at new diagnosis, from a patient treated with antithyroid drugs. V usage is TRBV28 and J usage is TRBJ1-4, with TRBD1 as a possible D gene (5 bases). The CDR3 nucleotides are TGTGGCAGCCGCCGCTCAGGAGGGGCAACTAATGAAAAACTGTTTTTT. It codes for CGSRRSGGATNEKLFF.